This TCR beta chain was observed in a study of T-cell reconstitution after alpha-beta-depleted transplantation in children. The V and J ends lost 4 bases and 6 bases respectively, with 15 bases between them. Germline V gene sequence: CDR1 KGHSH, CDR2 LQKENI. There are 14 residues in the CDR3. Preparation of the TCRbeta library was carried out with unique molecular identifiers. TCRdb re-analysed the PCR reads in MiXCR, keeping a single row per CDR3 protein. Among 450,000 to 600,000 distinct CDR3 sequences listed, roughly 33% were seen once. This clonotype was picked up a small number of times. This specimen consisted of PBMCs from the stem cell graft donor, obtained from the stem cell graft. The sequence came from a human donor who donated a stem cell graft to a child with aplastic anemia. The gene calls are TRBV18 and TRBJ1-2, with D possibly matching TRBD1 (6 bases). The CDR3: CASSRLTGTDGYTF. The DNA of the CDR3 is TGTGCCAGCTCACGGTTAACAGGGACGGATGGCTACACCTTC.